This T cell receptor (beta chain) was obtained from a study of CD8+ T cells in alopecia areata. Overall study context: Treated patients took oral tofacitinib at 5 to 10 mg twice daily.

V was shortened by 5 bases and J by 9 bases, with 17 bases between the two germline ends. Germline V lookup: CDR1 SEHNR, CDR2 FQNEAQ (reference sequence). This CDR3 is built from 14 residues. Treatment given: oral pan-JAK inhibitor, 5-10 mg twice daily. Study results and limitations: Numerous clones, expanded in lesions, remained in scalp and blood during tofacitinib. The link between baseline CD8+ expansion and response remains uncertain with one nonresponder. Especially in alopecia totalis/universalis, lesional scalp showed greater clonality than normal scalp did.

With respect to this clone: Its cognate antigen is unknown.

RNA was extracted and reverse transcribed into cDNA as the sequencing template. Sequencing used immunoSEQ multiplex PCR; TCRdb keeps in-frame clones, though not all of them. The sample holds about 92,000 clones, around 47% seen once. Source: CD8+ T cells sorted from blood, taken at week 24, from a patient treated with tofacitinib. This chain connects TRBV7-9 to TRBJ2-4; D may be TRBD2 (5 bases). The TCR originated in a human donor with alopecia areata. The CDR3 DNA sequence: TGTGCCAGCAGCCCGAGTGAGGGCTCGGGCATTCAGTACTTC. It is translated as CASSPSEGSGIQYF.